The present T cell receptor beta chain was sequenced within a study of shared clonotypes between healthy human individuals. Per the original methods: Junction-only sequences without quality scores were provided by ImmunoSEQ, so filtering was different. Profiling relied on immunoSEQ multiplex PCR, and the TCRdb table lists in-frame clones only, not all of them. V, J and clone size were drawn from that table, and D and trimming were deduced from the DNA. The sample has some 1.4 million clones, around 97% seen once. The origin of this receptor is a man aged 30 to 45 in good health. The sequencing input was naive CD4+ T cells sorted from blood. As for subset: CD45RA+ positively selected.

The CDR3 is CASSPGTEMYQETQYF. The CDR3 region has the DNA TGTGCCAGCAGCCCAGGGACAGAAATGTACCAAGAGACCCAGTACTTC. The chain is built from TRBV7-9 and TRBJ2-5; 7 positions match TRBD1. The germline gives CDR1 SEHNR, CDR2 FQNEAQ (reference sequence). The CDR3 is 16 amino acids. The junction had 9 bases not matched to a gene; V was cut back by 5 bases and J by 0 bases.